Shown below are 30 T cell receptor beta chains from a single sample sequenced in a study of T cell responses to AZD1222 COVID-19 vaccine. The protocol was immunoSEQ multiplex PCR, while the TCRdb copy is restricted to in-frame clones and leaves out a portion. The table lists around 140,000 clones, about 88% of them singletons. Sequencing used peripheral blood, obtained on day 0 of AZD1222 vaccination. The receptors come from an adult in good health.

This chain connects TRBV5-5 to TRBJ2-2; D might be TRBD1 (6 bases). Trimming left V 0 bases short and J 6 bases short, with 9 bases between. CDR1 SGHKS and CDR2 YYEKEE come from the germline V gene (reference sequence). The CDR3 runs 14 residues. The CDR3 region is CASSLVAGAGELFF. The CDR3 nucleotides read TGTGCCAGCAGCTTGGTAGCAGGGGCCGGGGAGCTGTTTTTT.

The J gene is TRBJ2-2, the V gene TRBV9; the match to TRBD2 covers 8 bases. Germline loops: CDR1 SGDLS, CDR2 YYNGEE. The CDR3 extends over 15 amino acids. Trimming cost V 1 base and J 4 bases; bases outside gene matches: 3. CDR3 in amino acids: CASSVISGGTGELFF. CDR3 nucleotides: TGTGCCAGCAGCGTAATAAGCGGGGGCACCGGGGAGCTGTTTTTT.

This CDR3 reads CASSLRTGASPLHF. The DNA of the CDR3 is TGTGCCAGCAGTCTACGGACAGGCGCTTCACCCCTCCACTTT. The chain recombines TRBV27 with TRBJ1-6, with TRBD1 identical over 7 bases. The CDR3 totals 14 residues. CDR1 and CDR2 from the germline V gene are MNHEY and SMNVEV (reference sequence). The V and J ends lost 5 bases and 9 bases, in that order; junction bases with no gene match: 7.

The chain has TRBV5-8 and TRBJ1-1; D may be TRBD1 (6 bases). Germline values: CDR1 SGHTS, CDR2 YDEGEE. V was cut by 7 bases and J by 2 bases, with 24 bases left in between. This CDR3 has 17 amino acids. As DNA, the CDR3 is TGTGCCAGCGAGCGAGCCTACGGGGGCCGACCTAACACTGAAGCTTTCTTT. Amino acids: CASERAYGGRPNTEAFF.

This chain joins TRBV5-1 and TRBJ1-3, with D maybe TRBD1 (6 bases). Germline CDR1 is SGHRS and CDR2 is YFSETQ. V gave up 4 bases and J gave up 0 bases, with 14 bases separating them. This CDR3 has 16 residues. The CDR3 nucleotides are TGCGCCAGCAGCGCGACCACAGGGTTCTCTGGAAACACCATATATTTT. Protein product: CASSATTGFSGNTIYF.

The chain is built from TRBV27 and TRBJ1-1; the D gene is possibly TRBD1 (6 bases). The germline CDR1 and CDR2 sequences are MNHEY and SMNVEV (reference sequence). This CDR3 has 14 residues. V lost 5 bases to trimming and J lost 1 base, with 11 bases between them. This CDR3 reads CASSPRGGNTEAFF. The CDR3 DNA reads as TGTGCCAGCAGTCCGAGAGGGGGGAACACTGAAGCTTTCTTT.

This clone was seen a single time. The genes are TRBV4-3 and TRBJ2-1; 7 positions match TRBD2. Germline V gene sequence: CDR1 LGHNA, CDR2 YSLEER. J gave up 5 bases and V 7 bases, and 5 bases lay outside the gene matches. The CDR3 contains 13 residues. In DNA form, the CDR3 reads TGCGCCAGCATGTCGGGACTAAACAATGAGCAGTTCTTC. Amino acid sequence: CASMSGLNNEQFF.

The chain carries TRBV12-3 or TRBV12-4 and TRBJ1-1; D not certain. The CDR3 is made up of 12 amino acids. V was pared by 5 bases and J by 1 base, with 5 bases between. The CDR3 DNA reads TGTGCCAGCAGTAAACAGAACACTGAAGCTTTCTTT. It translates to CASSKQNTEAFF.

The chain joins TRBV5-1 to TRBJ2-1; D is unclear. Germline V lookup: CDR1 SGHRS, CDR2 YFSETQ. The CDR3 length is 16 residues. Trimming took 0 bases from V and 0 from J, leaving 10 bases between them. CDR3 coding DNA: TGCGCCAGCAGCTTGGTCTCGGGCATCTCCTACAATGAGCAGTTCTTC. It is translated as CASSLVSGISYNEQFF.

This clone was picked up one time. The chain combines TRBV7-2 with TRBJ2-1; 7 positions agree with TRBD2. J lost 10 bases, V lost 1 base, and 7 bases had no gene match. Germline-derived CDR1 and CDR2 are SGHTA and FQGNSA. CDR3 length equals 14 residues. CDR3 residues: CASSLVAGTGEQFF. The CDR3 DNA reads TGTGCCAGCAGCTTAGTAGCGGGCACGGGGGAGCAGTTCTTC.

The rearrangement links TRBV5-1 to TRBJ1-5, with 9 bases identical to TRBD1. Germline trimming cut 2 bases from V and 2 bases from J; bases unmatched to any gene: 2. Germline V gene data show CDR1 as SGHRS and CDR2 as YFSETQ. The CDR3 runs 15 residues. As DNA, the CDR3 is TGCGCCAGCAGCTTTACAGGGGGCGGCAATCAGCCCCAGCATTTT. Its protein product is CASSFTGGGNQPQHF.

V gene TRBV2 combines with J gene TRBJ1-5; D not certain. Per germline, CDR1 SNHLY and CDR2 FYNNEI. Trimming stripped 3 bases from V and 3 bases from J, with 6 bases between. This CDR3 is built from 13 residues. The CDR3 sequence: CASSEAFNQPQHF. Written as DNA, the CDR3 is TGTGCCAGCAGTGAGGCCTTCAATCAGCCCCAGCATTTT.

The chain joins TRBV30 to TRBJ1-5, with D unclear. This CDR3 has 13 residues. Trimming took 7 bases from V and 0 from J, leaving 10 bases between them. The germline gives CDR1 GTSNPN, CDR2 SVGIG (reference sequence). In DNA, the CDR3 is TGTGCCTTCCAGAGTGATAGCAATCAGCCCCAGCATTTT. Translating it yields CAFQSDSNQPQHF.

This clone came up a few times. This sequence joins TRBV6-5 and TRBJ2-7; 9 bases fit TRBD2. V shed 6 bases and J 6 bases; nucleotides not matched to a gene: 6. This CDR3 contains 13 residues. Germline loops: CDR1 MNHEY, CDR2 SVGAGI. CDR3 in amino acids: CASRGTSSSEQYF. The CDR3 nucleotides are TGTGCCAGCAGGGGGACTAGCTCCAGCGAGCAGTACTTC.

This chain joins TRBV5-6 and TRBJ2-2; 8 bases align to TRBD1. The V and J ends lost 6 bases and 7 bases, in that order; junction bases with no gene match: 8. The CDR3 contains 14 residues. Germline V CDR1 and CDR2: SGHDT, YYEEEE. Here the CDR3 DNA reads TGTGCCAGCATACCCAGGGGGCGTGACGGGGAGCTGTTTTTT. This sequence encodes CASIPRGRDGELFF.

J is TRBJ2-7 and V is TRBV9, with D perhaps matching TRBD2 (5 bases). V lost 3 bases and J lost 5, with 18 bases in between. CDR3 length equals 15 residues. Germline V gene data show CDR1 as SGDLS and CDR2 as YYNGEE. The DNA of the CDR3 is TGTGCCAGCAGCGAGGGCACTAGGTGGTCCGACGAGCAGTACTTC. Protein: CASSEGTRWSDEQYF.

This clone was observed once. The chain is built from TRBV5-8 and TRBJ1-6, with D perhaps TRBD1 (5 bases). CDR3 length: 16 residues. Germline V CDR1 and CDR2: SGHTS, YDEGEE. V shed 0 bases and J shed 9 bases, with 16 bases lying between them. This CDR3 reads CASSLELTVGRSPLHF. The CDR3 nucleotides read TGTGCCAGCAGCTTGGAATTGACAGTAGGTCGTTCACCCCTCCACTTT.

The chain carries TRBV28 and TRBJ2-7; tentative D call: TRBD2 (5 bases). This CDR3 has 13 residues. The V end was cut by 6 bases, the J end by 4 bases, with 13 bases between. Germline values: CDR1 MDHEN, CDR2 SYDVKM. CDR3 region: CASRSLAPYEQYF. The CDR3 DNA follows: TGTGCCAGCAGGTCCCTAGCCCCTTACGAGCAGTACTTC.

A word on this clone: The same CDR3 is also encoded by other DNA sequences in this sample. The rearrangement joins TRBV28 to TRBJ1-5, with 8 bases identical to TRBD1. In germline, CDR1 is MDHEN, CDR2 SYDVKM. V trimming: 2 bases; J trimming: 4 bases; junction bases outside the gene matches: 4. This CDR3 contains 15 residues. This chain's CDR3 is CASSLPQGGNQPQHF. The CDR3 DNA reads as TGTGCCAGCAGTTTACCACAGGGGGGGAATCAGCCCCAGCATTTT.

V and J are TRBV5-4 and TRBJ2-6, with D perhaps TRBD1 (6 bases). Germline V CDR1 and CDR2: SGHNT, YYREEE (reference sequence). This CDR3 contains 15 residues. Trimming shortened V by 10 bases and J by 2 bases, and 16 bases separated the two germline ends. CDR3 coding DNA: TGTGCCCCTTCTTCGCAGGGGACTGGGGCCAACGTCCTGACTTTC. It encodes CAPSSQGTGANVLTF.

This clone has a single count. This chain links TRBV7-8 with TRBJ2-7; D gene ambiguous. The length of the CDR3 is 14 residues. Germline V gene lookup returns CDR1 SGHVS and CDR2 FQNEAQ. Trimming took off 3 bases at V and 3 bases at J, with 12 bases between the two ends. The CDR3 loop reads CASSFRRNNYEQYF. DNA for the CDR3: TGTGCCAGCAGCTTTCGCCGAAACAACTACGAGCAGTACTTC. Full variable domain (missing parts from reference TRBV7-8 and TRBJ2-7): GAGVSQSPRYKVAKRGQDVALRCDPISGHVSLFWYQQALGQGPEFLTYFQNEAQLDKSGLPSDRFFAERPEGSVSTLKIQRTQQEDSAVYLCASSFRRNNYEQYFGPGTRLTVT.

This chain uses TRBV4-2 with TRBJ1-2, with D unclear. The V end lost 0 bases, the J end lost 8 bases, and 10 bases lay between the germline ends. The CDR3 runs to 13 residues. Germline CDR1 and CDR2: LGHNA and YNFKEQ. The CDR3 spells CASSQDGGWGYTF. In nucleotides, the CDR3 is TGTGCCAGCAGCCAAGATGGAGGTTGGGGCTACACCTTC.

The chain uses TRBV10-3 and TRBJ2-7; tentatively, D is TRBD2 (5 bases). Germline V CDR1 and CDR2: ENHRY, SYGVKD. Trimming left V 3 bases short and J 0 bases short, with 12 bases between. This CDR3 has 15 amino acids. The CDR3: CAISDSDRGSYEQYF. In DNA, the CDR3 is TGTGCCATCAGTGATAGTGATCGGGGCTCCTACGAGCAGTACTTC.

This chain joins TRBV15 and TRBJ1-5, with 7 bases that match TRBD1. Trimming took 2 bases from V and 3 from J; bases not matched to a gene: 10. Germline CDR1 reads LNHNV; CDR2 reads YYDKDF (reference sequence). The CDR3 runs to 17 residues. As DNA, the CDR3 is TGTGCCACCAGCAGACCTCACAGGGGTCCCTACAATCAGCCCCAGCATTTT. Its translation is CATSRPHRGPYNQPQHF. Supplemented by reference TRBV15 and TRBJ1-5, the full variable domain reads DAMVIQNPRYQVTQFGKPVTLSCSQTLNHNVMYWYQQKSSQAPKLLFHYYDKDFNNEADTPDNFQSRRPNTSFCFLDIRSPGLGDTAMYLCATSRPHRGPYNQPQHFGDGTRLSIL.

This chain connects TRBV7-8 to TRBJ1-5; 7 bases fit TRBD1. The germline gives CDR1 SGHVS, CDR2 FQNEAQ. J gave up 5 bases and V 5 bases, and 9 bases lay outside the gene matches. The CDR3 extends over 15 amino acids. CDR3 DNA sequence: TGTGCCAGCAGCGGAGACAGGGAAAGGGATCAGCCCCAGCATTTT. Translation: CASSGDRERDQPQHF.

The chain uses TRBV2 and TRBJ1-2, with 8 bases fitting TRBD1. After removal of 6 bases from V and 3 bases from J, the junction contained 3 bases not matched to a gene. The CDR3 has 13 amino acids. Germline CDR1 is SNHLY and CDR2 is FYNNEI. CDR3 nucleotides: TGTGCCAGCAGGGCAGGGGGCTACTATGGCTACACCTTC. Translation: CASRAGGYYGYTF.

This clone was seen a single time. This rearrangement joins TRBV6-5 to TRBJ1-2, with D perhaps TRBD1 (5 bases). Trimming left V 6 bases short and J 0 bases short, with 8 bases between. From germline, CDR1 is MNHEY and CDR2 SVGAGI. This CDR3 is built from 13 residues. The CDR3 loop is CASRTATNYGYTF. In DNA form, the CDR3 reads TGTGCCAGCAGGACAGCGACTAACTATGGCTACACCTTC.

The chain uses TRBV9 and TRBJ1-1; D is uncertain. The CDR3 is 14 amino acids. V shed 0 bases and J shed 1 base, with 7 bases lying between them. The germline V gene encodes CDR1 SGDLS and CDR2 YYNGEE. The CDR3: CASSVVVGNTEAFF. CDR3 nucleotides: TGTGCCAGCAGCGTAGTGGTAGGGAACACTGAAGCTTTCTTT.

The chain recombines TRBV7-8 with TRBJ1-3; no clear D gene. V lost 0 bases and J 0 bases, leaving 9 bases between the germline ends. This CDR3 has 16 amino acids. Per germline, CDR1 SGHVS and CDR2 FQNEAQ. This chain's CDR3 is CASSLALRSSGNTIYF. CDR3 nucleotide sequence: TGTGCCAGCAGCTTAGCCCTACGATCCTCTGGAAACACCATATATTTT.

The J gene is TRBJ1-1, the V gene TRBV27, with D uncertain. The CDR3 spans 14 residues. V lost 5 bases and J lost 2, with 12 bases in between. Germline CDR1 MNHEY, CDR2 SMNVEV (reference sequence). As DNA, the CDR3 is TGTGCCAGCAGTCTCCACCCAGTAAACACTGAAGCTTTCTTT. Residues: CASSLHPVNTEAFF.